This section outlines one TCR beta chain sequence together with its context. Its specificity is not known. Because the library targeted alpha chains, this beta chain is an off-target read whose size means little. The data derive from a study of spatial heterogeneity in lung cancer. Study-level background: The study found that TCR transcript counts in tumor regions correlated strongly with a matched bulk RNA-seq T cell module score. Whole-study results and caveats: Higher tumor mutation counts went along with higher counts of expanded intratumoral alpha and beta TCRs.

A unique molecular identifier was attached to every TCR cDNA molecule. One entry per CDR3 protein, called by TCRdb with MiXCR from the 5' RACE reads. There are some 16,000 distinct CDR3 sequences in the sample; approximately 7% occur only once, and 20% lies in the top ten. Time point specified: sample taken at primary tumor resection. Whole RNA, which was extracted from tumor, nontumor lung tissue or frozen PBMC, was sequenced without any cell sorting. V lost 3 bases and J lost 3; bases outside the gene matches: 3. CDR3 length: 15 residues. The sequences come from lung tumor tissue, collected at surgery. This chain joins TRBV12-3 or TRBV12-4 and TRBJ2-3, with 10 positions matching TRBD2. This clonotype originated in a female donor with early-stage non-small cell lung cancer. The CDR3: CASSFSGGHTDTQYF. DNA for the CDR3: TGTGCCAGCAGTTTTAGCGGGGGGCATACAGATACGCAGTATTTT.